This T cell receptor beta chain appears in the sequencing data of a study of PD-1 blockade in mismatch repair-deficient tumors. Study context: Enrolled 2013-2016, patients had progressing, pretreated mismatch repair-deficient cancers of around twelve types.

The CDR3 runs to 17 residues. Germline lookup yields CDR1 SGHAT and CDR2 FQNNGV. Unmatched junction bases numbered 9, after V lost 2 bases and J lost 5 bases. Clones were sequenced by immunoSEQ multiplex PCR, and TCRdb holds only the in-frame ones, with some missing. Here the sample spans 11,000 to 15,000 clones, approximately 80% being singletons. Every patient had mismatch repair deficiency by PCR or immunohistochemistry. Source: PBMCs, taken approximately 14 weeks after starting pembrolizumab. This chain links TRBV11-2 with TRBJ2-2; TRBD2 matches 9 bases. This TCR was sampled from an adult with mismatch repair-deficient cancer. The CDR3 DNA follows: TGTGCCAGCAGCTTATTCCATAGCGGGAGTGGGACCGGGGAGCTGTTTTTT. This codes for CASSLFHSGSGTGELFF.